The sequence of this TCR beta chain was determined in a study of blood T cells in healthy people across ages. This CDR3 region has 15 residues. A J-beta primer mix and a sample-barcoded 5' primer were used in a second PCR of roughly 6 to 11 cycles. The yield of each sample was at least 3 million CDR3-containing paired-end reads. TCRdb processed the 5' RACE reads anew with MiXCR; each CDR3 protein has one entry. This table holds 700,000 to 950,000 distinct CDR3 sequences, 58% found once. The table lists this clonotype with a few counts. Its antigen is not known. Study-level results: The authors considered diversity estimates from one million T cells to be underestimates. Shifts in expanded clonotypes may have been confounded by donor CMV status, which was unknown. TCR beta diversity was tightly associated with the proportion of naive T cells.

The chain links TRBV21-1 to TRBJ1-2. TRBV21-1 is a known pseudogene. The sequenced material came from blood. This clonotype originated in a man under 40 in good health. The CDR3 region is CASSRKTGARYGYTF. The CDR3 DNA reads as TGTGCCAGCAGCAGAAAGACCGGGGCCCGCTATGGCTACACCTTC.